This TCR beta chain stems from a study of T cell responses to AZD1222 COVID-19 vaccine. Findings of the study overall: The span of vaccine-associated CD4 TCRs extended across spike, with dominance at 160-218 and 743-854.

The germline V gene has CDR1 MNHEY and CDR2 SMNVEV (reference sequence). With V trimmed by 4 bases and J by 6 bases, 11 bases remained unmatched. The CDR3 has 15 amino acids. Turning to this clone: Its antigen is not identified.

This table comes from immunoSEQ multiplex PCR, and its TCRdb copy is limited to in-frame clones, with some not included. This table holds about 150,000 clones, 85% to 95% found once. The chain recombines TRBV27 with TRBJ1-1; TRBD1 agrees at 7 bases. This material consisted of peripheral blood, taken on day 0 of AZD1222 vaccination. The clonotype originates from an adult in good health. CDR3 sequence reads: CASSSIQGRLAEAFF. CDR3 DNA sequence: TGTGCCAGCAGTTCGATACAGGGGAGATTGGCTGAAGCTTTCTTT.